This entry concerns a single T cell receptor (beta chain). No antigen is known for it. These data are taken from a study of cytomegalovirus exposure and HLA in healthy donors. Findings of the study overall: TRBV6-2, TRBV6-3 and some other V segments were excluded as indistinguishable. There were some public TCRs occurring in many donors, but most TCR sequences were rare. According to an earlier analysis, most TCR beta V segments yielded productive rearrangements about 87% or about 30% of the time.

Trimming pared 5 bases from V and 0 bases from J, leaving 7 bases between. Germline V gives CDR1 SQVTM, CDR2 ANQGSEA. The CDR3 contains 13 residues. This cohort consisted of healthy bone marrow donors. The study ran its PCR with 60 Vbeta and 13 Jbeta primers. TCRdb's table, derived via immunoSEQ multiplex PCR, lists solely in-frame clones and lacks some. The sample includes a few hundred thousand clones, roughly 91% of them seen just once. The clonotype comes from a girl aged 2 to 10 in good health and CMV-seronegative. Sequencing was done on a sample of PBMCs. The J gene is TRBJ1-4, the V gene TRBV29-1; D is unresolved. CDR3 loop: CSVTLTTNEKLFF. CDR3 nucleotides: TGCAGCGTTACACTAACAACTAATGAAAAACTGTTTTTT.